A single T cell receptor (beta chain) is shown here with its context. Its specificity is not known. This specimen includes other DNA sequences encoding the same CDR3. Assay used: immunoSEQ multiplex PCR; TCRdb lists only in-frame clones, some missing. The sample lists tens of thousands of clones, approximately 96% occurring once. This specimen belongs to a study of graft-versus-host responses after intestinal transplantation. Background on the study: Each of the recipients got a multivisceral, liver-intestinal, or isolated intestinal transplant.

V dropped 6 bases and J dropped 0 bases, with 14 bases sitting between them. This CDR3 comprises 16 residues. From germline, CDR1 is MNHEY and CDR2 SMNVEV (reference sequence). Whole-study results and caveats: Early post-transplant HvG declines tracked with peak circulating GvH clone levels. Present in recipient marrow, GvH clones included some that appeared first in ileum or blood. Subjects displaying graft-donor T cell macrochimerism possessed elevated graft-versus-host to host-versus-graft clonal ratios inside allografts.

This material consisted of PBMCs, taken 16 days after intestinal transplant. V is TRBV27 and J is TRBJ1-4; no firm D call. The sequence came from a human patient who received an intestinal transplant, so some T cells may come from the graft donor. CDR3 sequence (DNA): TGTGCCAGCAGGCCGCGACGTAGGGCAACTAATGAAAAACTGTTTTTT. Protein: CASRPRRRATNEKLFF.